The clone carrying this T cell receptor (beta chain) was detected once. Antigen specificity is unknown. This entry is derived from a study of immune cell composition in non-small cell lung cancer. At the level of the study: Tumours were mainly lung adenocarcinoma or squamous cell carcinoma. The study's findings and limits: Lung squamous cell carcinoma tumours had significantly higher top 10 clone scores and productive clonality than lung adenocarcinoma.

The length of the CDR3 is 13 residues. V lost 10 bases, J lost 4 bases, and 4 bases stayed unmatched. Looked up from germline, CDR1 is ENHRY and CDR2 is SYGVKD. Repertoires were generated with immunoSEQ multiplex PCR, while TCRdb's copy carries only in-frame clones and drops some. Among about 14,000 clones listed, around 85% were seen once. This TCR derives from a human donor with non-small cell lung cancer. The chain has TRBV10-3 and TRBJ2-1, with TRBD2 matching 10 bases. Sequences were obtained from lung tumor tissue. The CDR3 sequence is CATTSGAYNEQFF. DNA for the CDR3: TGTGCCACAACTAGCGGGGCATACAATGAGCAGTTCTTC.